This passage covers 6 T cell receptor beta chains from one sample sequenced in a study of CD8 T cells in Susac syndrome. After extraction with the RNeasy kit, about 0.45 to 1 ug of the RNA was reverse transcribed using random hexamers. TCRdb fed the immunoSEQ multiplex PCR reads into MiXCR, producing one record per CDR3 protein. The sample holds roughly 200,000 distinct CDR3 sequences; 90% to 95% are singletons and the top ten take approximately 0.11%. The sequenced sample was CD4+ T cells from PBMCs. These receptors originate from a human donor with Susac syndrome.

This clonotype was seen a handful of times. The rearrangement links TRBV7-2 to TRBJ2-6, with D perhaps matching TRBD1 (5 bases). Germline values: CDR1 SGHTA, CDR2 FQGNSA. The CDR3 length is 15 residues. With 5 bases removed from V and 0 bases from J, the gap between germline ends came to 8 bases. The CDR3 here is CASSLGDSGANVLTF. DNA for the CDR3: TGTGCCAGCAGCCTAGGGGACTCTGGGGCCAACGTCCTGACTTTC.

The rearrangement links TRBV29-1 to TRBJ2-2; 8 bases line up with TRBD1. Germline trimming cut 4 bases from V and 5 bases from J; bases unmatched to any gene: 6. Germline values: CDR1 SQVTM, CDR2 ANQGSEA. The CDR3 length is 14 residues. For the CDR3, the DNA is TGCAGCGTTGCTGGACAGGGACGTACCGGGGAGCTGTTTTTT. This translates into CSVAGQGRTGELFF.

The CDR3 DNA follows: TGCAGCGTTCGGGGCCTAGCCAAAAACATTCAGTACTTC. It is translated as CSVRGLAKNIQYF. The V and J genes are TRBV29-1 and TRBJ2-4; D could derive from TRBD1 or TRBD2 (5 bases each). Germline values: CDR1 SQVTM, CDR2 ANQGSEA. Trimming shortened V by 5 bases and J by 0 bases, and 8 bases separated the two germline ends. CDR3 size: 13 residues.

The genes are TRBV18 and TRBJ2-7; D gene ambiguous. This CDR3 has 13 amino acids. Trimming left V 1 base short and J 5 bases short, with 9 bases between. CDR1 KGHSH and CDR2 LQKENI come from the germline V gene. In DNA, the CDR3 is TGTGCCAGCTCACCACAGTCTTTCCACGAGCAGTACTTC. Protein: CASSPQSFHEQYF.

This rearrangement joins TRBV29-1 to TRBJ2-1; tentative D call: TRBD2 (6 bases). The CDR3 is made up of 10 amino acids. Trimming stripped 7 bases from V and 7 bases from J, with 8 bases between. Germline CDR1 and CDR2: SQVTM and ANQGSEA. As DNA, the CDR3 is TGCAGCGGTGGACTAAATGAGCAGTTCTTC. Translation gives CSGGLNEQFF.

The J gene is TRBJ2-5, the V gene TRBV6-6, with TRBD1 as a possible D gene (5 bases). Trimming pared 2 bases from V and 3 bases from J, leaving 13 bases between. The CDR3 is 15 residues long. The germline V gene encodes CDR1 MNHNY and CDR2 SVGAGI (reference sequence). For the CDR3, the DNA is TGTGCCAGCAGTTACCCGTCCCAGGGTAAAGAGACCCAGTACTTC. Protein sequence: CASSYPSQGKETQYF.